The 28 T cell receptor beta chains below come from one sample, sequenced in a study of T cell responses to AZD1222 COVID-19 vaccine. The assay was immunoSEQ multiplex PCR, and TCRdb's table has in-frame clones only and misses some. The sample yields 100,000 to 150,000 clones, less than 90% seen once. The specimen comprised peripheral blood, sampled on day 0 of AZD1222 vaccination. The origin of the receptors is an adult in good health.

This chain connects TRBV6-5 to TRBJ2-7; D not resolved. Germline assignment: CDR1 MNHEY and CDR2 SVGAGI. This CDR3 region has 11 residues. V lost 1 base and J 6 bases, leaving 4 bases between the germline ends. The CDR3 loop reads CASSYWPEQYF. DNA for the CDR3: TGTGCCAGCAGTTACTGGCCCGAGCAGTACTTC.

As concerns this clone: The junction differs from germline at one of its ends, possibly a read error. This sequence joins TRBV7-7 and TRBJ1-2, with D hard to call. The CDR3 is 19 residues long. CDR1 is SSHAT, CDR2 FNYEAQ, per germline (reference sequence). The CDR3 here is CASSLAPSRGNRRTYGYTF. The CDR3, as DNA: TGTGCTAGCAGCTTAGCTCCCAGCCGTGGGAACAGACGTACCTATGGCTACACCTTC.

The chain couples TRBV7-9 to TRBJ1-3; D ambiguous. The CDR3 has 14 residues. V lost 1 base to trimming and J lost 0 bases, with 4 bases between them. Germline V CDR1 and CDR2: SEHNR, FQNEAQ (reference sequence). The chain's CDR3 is CASSLGSSGNTIYF. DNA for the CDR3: TGTGCCAGCAGCTTAGGATCCTCTGGAAACACCATATATTTT.

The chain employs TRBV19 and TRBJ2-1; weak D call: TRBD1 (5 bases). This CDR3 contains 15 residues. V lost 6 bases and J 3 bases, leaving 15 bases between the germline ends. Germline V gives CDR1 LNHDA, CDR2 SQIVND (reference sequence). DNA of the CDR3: TGTGCCAGTAGCTACGATCTAGGGGTCTACAATGAGCAGTTCTTC. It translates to CASSYDLGVYNEQFF. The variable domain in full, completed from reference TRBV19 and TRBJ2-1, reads DGGITQSPKYLFRKEGQNVTLSCEQNLNHDAMYWYRQDPGQGLRLIYYSQIVNDFQKGDIAEGYSVSREKKESFPLTVTSAQKNPTAFYLCASSYDLGVYNEQFFGPGTRLTVL.

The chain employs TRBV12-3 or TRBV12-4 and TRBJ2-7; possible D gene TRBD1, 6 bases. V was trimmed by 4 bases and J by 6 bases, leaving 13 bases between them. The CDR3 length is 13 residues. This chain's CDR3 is CASSSGTGSEQYF. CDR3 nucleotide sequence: TGTGCCAGCAGTTCCGGTACAGGGTCCGAGCAGTACTTC.

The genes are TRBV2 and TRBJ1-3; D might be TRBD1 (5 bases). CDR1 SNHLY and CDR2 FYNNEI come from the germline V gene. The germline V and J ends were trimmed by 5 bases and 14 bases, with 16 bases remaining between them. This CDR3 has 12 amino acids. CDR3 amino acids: CASSSDSTSVYF. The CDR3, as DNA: TGTGCCAGCAGTTCAGACAGCACTTCGGTATATTTT.

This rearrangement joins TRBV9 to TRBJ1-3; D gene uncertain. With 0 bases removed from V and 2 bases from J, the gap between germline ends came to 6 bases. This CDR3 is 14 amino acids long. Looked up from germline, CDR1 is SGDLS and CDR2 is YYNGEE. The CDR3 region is CASSVAGAGNTIYF. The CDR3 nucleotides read TGTGCCAGCAGCGTAGCCGGAGCTGGAAACACCATATATTTT.

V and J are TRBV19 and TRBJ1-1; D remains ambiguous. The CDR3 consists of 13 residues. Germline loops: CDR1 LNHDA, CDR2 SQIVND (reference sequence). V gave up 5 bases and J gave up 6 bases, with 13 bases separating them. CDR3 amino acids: CASSALIIPEAFF. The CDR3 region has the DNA TGTGCCAGTAGTGCCCTTATAATTCCTGAAGCTTTCTTT.

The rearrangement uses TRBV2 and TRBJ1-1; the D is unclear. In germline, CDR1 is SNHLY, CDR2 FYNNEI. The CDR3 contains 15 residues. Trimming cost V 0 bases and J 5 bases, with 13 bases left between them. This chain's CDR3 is CASSEALRRGTEAFF. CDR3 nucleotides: TGTGCCAGCAGTGAAGCGCTTCGGCGGGGAACTGAAGCTTTCTTT.

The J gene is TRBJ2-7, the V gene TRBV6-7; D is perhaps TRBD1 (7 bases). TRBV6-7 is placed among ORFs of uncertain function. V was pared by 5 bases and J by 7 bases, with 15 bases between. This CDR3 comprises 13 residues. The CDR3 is CASSRGTDGEQYF. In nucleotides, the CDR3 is TGTGCCAGCAGTCGCGGGACAGATGGGGAGCAGTACTTC.

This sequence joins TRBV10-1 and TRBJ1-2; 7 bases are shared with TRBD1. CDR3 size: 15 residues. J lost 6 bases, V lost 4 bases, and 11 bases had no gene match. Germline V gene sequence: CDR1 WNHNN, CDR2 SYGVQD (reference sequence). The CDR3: CASSGAGTEWDGYTF. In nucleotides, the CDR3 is TGCGCCAGCAGTGGGGCCGGGACAGAATGGGATGGCTACACCTTC.

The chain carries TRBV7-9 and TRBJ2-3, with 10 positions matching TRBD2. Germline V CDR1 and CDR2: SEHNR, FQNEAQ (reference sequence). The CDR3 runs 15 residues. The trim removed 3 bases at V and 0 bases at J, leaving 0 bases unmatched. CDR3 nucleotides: TGTGCCAGCAGCTTGACTAGCGGGAGCACAGATACGCAGTATTTT. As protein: CASSLTSGSTDTQYF. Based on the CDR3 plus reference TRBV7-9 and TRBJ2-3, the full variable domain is DTGVSQNPRHKITKRGQNVTFRCDPISEHNRLYWYRQTLGQGPEFLTYFQNEAQLEKSRLLSDRFSAERPKGSFSTLEIQRTEQGDSAMYLCASSLTSGSTDTQYFGPGTRLTVL.

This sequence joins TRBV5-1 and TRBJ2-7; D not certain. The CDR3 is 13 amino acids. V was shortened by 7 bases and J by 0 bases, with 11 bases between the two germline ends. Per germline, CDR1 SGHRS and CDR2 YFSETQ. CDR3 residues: CASSDGSSYEQYF. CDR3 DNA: TGCGCCAGCTCGGACGGCAGCTCCTACGAGCAGTACTTC.

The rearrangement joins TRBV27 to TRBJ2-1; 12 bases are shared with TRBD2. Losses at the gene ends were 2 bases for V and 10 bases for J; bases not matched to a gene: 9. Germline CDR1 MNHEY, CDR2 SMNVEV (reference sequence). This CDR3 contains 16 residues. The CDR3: CASSLKTSGRVREQFF. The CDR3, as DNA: TGTGCCAGCAGTTTAAAGACTAGCGGGAGAGTGCGGGAGCAGTTCTTC.

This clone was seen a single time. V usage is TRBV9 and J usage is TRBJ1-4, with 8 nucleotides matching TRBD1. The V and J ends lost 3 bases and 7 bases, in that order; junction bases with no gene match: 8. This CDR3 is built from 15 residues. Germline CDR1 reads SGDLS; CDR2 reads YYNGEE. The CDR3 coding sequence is TGTGCCAGCAGCGCAACCAGCAGGGGGCGTGAAAAACTGTTTTTT. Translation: CASSATSRGREKLFF. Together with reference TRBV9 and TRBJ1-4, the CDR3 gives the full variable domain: DSGVTQTPKHLITATGQRVTLRCSPRSGDLSVYWYQQSLDQGLQFLIQYYNGEERAKGNILERFSAQQFPDLHSELNLSSLELGDSALYFCASSATSRGREKLFFGSGTQLSVL.

The CDR3 region has the DNA TGTGCCACCAGTGAATCGGGACGGCGGAGTACAGATACGCAGTATTTT. Protein sequence: CATSESGRRSTDTQYF. The chain combines TRBV24-1 with TRBJ2-3, with D perhaps TRBD1 or TRBD2 (5 bases each). Germline V lookup: CDR1 KGHDR, CDR2 SFDVKD. Trimming removed 4 bases from V and 3 bases from J, with 16 bases in between. The CDR3 extends over 16 amino acids.

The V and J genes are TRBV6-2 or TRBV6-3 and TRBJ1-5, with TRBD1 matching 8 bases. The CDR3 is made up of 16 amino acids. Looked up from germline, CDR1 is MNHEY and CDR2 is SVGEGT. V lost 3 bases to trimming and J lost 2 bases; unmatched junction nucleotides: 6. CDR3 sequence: CASSYKTGVRNQPQHF. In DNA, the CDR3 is TGTGCCAGCAGTTATAAGACAGGGGTACGCAATCAGCCCCAGCATTTT.

The CDR3 DNA follows: TGTGCCAGCAGCGTGGGGGACATTCCTTACGAGCAGTACTTC. It is translated as CASSVGDIPYEQYF. This sequence joins TRBV9 and TRBJ2-7, with D tentatively TRBD1 (6 bases). The CDR3 consists of 14 residues. CDR1 and CDR2 (germline): SGDLS, YYNGEE. V was pared by 2 bases and J by 4 bases, with 13 bases between. The full variable domain, completed using reference TRBV9 and TRBJ2-7, is DSGVTQTPKHLITATGQRVTLRCSPRSGDLSVYWYQQSLDQGLQFLIQYYNGEERAKGNILERFSAQQFPDLHSELNLSSLELGDSALYFCASSVGDIPYEQYFGPGTRLTVT.

CDR3 DNA: TGTGCTAGTGGTTTGCGACAGGGAAGAGAGACCCAGTACTTC. It yields the protein CASGLRQGRETQYF. V is TRBV12-5 and J is TRBJ2-5; TRBD1 matches 7 bases. This CDR3 region has 14 residues. With V trimmed by 2 bases and J by 4 bases, 4 bases remained unmatched. CDR1 is LGHNT and CDR2 is FRNRAP in the germline V gene.

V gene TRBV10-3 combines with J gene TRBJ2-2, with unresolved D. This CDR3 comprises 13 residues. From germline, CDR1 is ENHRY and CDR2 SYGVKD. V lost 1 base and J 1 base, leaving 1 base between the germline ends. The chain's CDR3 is CAISELNTGELFF. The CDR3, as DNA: TGTGCCATCAGTGAGTTGAACACCGGGGAGCTGTTTTTT.

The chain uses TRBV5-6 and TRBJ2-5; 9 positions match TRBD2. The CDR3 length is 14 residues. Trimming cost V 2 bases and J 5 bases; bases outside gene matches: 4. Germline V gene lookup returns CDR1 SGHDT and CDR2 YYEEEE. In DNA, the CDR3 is TGTGCCAGCAGCTTAGGCGGGGGGGCGGAGACCCAGTACTTC. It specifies CASSLGGGAETQYF.

As DNA, the CDR3 is TGTGCCAGCAGGACAGGTAACGGCTTCGAGCAGTACTTC. It encodes CASRTGNGFEQYF. The chain is built from TRBV2 and TRBJ2-7, with D tentatively TRBD1 (6 bases). V gave up 6 bases and J gave up 6 bases, with 15 bases separating them. Germline V gives CDR1 SNHLY, CDR2 FYNNEI. This CDR3 spans 13 amino acids.

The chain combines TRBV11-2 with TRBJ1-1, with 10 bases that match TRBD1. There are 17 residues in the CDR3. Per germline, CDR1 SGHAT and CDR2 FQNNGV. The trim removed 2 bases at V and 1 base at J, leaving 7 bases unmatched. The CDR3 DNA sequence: TGTGCCAGCAGCTTAAGGGGGACAGGGGTTAAGAACACTGAAGCTTTCTTT. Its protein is CASSLRGTGVKNTEAFF.

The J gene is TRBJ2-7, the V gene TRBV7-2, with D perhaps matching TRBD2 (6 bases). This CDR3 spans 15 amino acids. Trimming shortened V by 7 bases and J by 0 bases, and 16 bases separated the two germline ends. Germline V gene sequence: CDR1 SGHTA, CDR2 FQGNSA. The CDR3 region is CASILLAPSSYEQYF. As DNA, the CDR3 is TGTGCCAGCATCCTACTAGCCCCGAGCTCCTACGAGCAGTACTTC.

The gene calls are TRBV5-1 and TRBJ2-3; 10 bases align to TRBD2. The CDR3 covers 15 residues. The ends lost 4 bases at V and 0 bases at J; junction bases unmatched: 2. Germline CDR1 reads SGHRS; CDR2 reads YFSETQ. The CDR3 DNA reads TGCGCCAGCAGCGGACTAGCGGCTAGCACAGATACGCAGTATTTT. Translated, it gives CASSGLAASTDTQYF.

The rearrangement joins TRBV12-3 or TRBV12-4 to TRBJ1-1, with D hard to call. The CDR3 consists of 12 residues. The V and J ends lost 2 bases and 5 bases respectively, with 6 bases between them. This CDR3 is CASSLRRTEAFF. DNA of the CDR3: TGTGCCAGCAGTTTAAGACGGACTGAAGCTTTCTTT.

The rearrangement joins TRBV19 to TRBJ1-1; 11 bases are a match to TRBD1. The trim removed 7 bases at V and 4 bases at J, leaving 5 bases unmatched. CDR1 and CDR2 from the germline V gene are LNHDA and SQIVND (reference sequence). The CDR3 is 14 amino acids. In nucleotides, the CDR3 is TGTGCCAGTACCCCGGGACAGGGGGGCACTGAAGCTTTCTTT. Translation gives CASTPGQGGTEAFF.

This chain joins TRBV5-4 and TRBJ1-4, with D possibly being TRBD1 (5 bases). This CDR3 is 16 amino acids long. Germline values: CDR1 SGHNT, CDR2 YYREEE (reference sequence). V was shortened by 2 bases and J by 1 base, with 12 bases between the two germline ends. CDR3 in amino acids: CASSFIGAGTNEKLFF. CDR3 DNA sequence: TGTGCCAGCAGCTTCATCGGGGCGGGAACTAATGAAAAACTGTTTTTT. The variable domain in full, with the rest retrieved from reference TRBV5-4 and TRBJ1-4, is ETGVTQSPTHLIKTRGQQVTLRCSSQSGHNTVSWYQQALGQGPQFIFQYYREEENGRGNFPPRFSGLQFPNYSSELNVNALELDDSALYLCASSFIGAGTNEKLFFGSGTQLSVL.